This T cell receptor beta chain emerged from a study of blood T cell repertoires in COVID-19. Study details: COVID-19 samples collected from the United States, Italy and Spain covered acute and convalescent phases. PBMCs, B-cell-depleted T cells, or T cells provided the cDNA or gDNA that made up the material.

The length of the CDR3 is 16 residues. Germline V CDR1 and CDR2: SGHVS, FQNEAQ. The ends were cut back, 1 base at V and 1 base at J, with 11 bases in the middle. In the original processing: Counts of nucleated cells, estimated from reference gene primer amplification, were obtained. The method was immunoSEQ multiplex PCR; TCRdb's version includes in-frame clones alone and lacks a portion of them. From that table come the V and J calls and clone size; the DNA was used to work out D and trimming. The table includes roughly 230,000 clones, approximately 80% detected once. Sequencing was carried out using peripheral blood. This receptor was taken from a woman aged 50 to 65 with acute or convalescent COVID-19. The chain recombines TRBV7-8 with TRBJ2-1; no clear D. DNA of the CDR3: TGTGCCAGCAGCTTAGGCAGACTCCGGTCCTACAATGAGCAGTTCTTC. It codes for CASSLGRLRSYNEQFF.